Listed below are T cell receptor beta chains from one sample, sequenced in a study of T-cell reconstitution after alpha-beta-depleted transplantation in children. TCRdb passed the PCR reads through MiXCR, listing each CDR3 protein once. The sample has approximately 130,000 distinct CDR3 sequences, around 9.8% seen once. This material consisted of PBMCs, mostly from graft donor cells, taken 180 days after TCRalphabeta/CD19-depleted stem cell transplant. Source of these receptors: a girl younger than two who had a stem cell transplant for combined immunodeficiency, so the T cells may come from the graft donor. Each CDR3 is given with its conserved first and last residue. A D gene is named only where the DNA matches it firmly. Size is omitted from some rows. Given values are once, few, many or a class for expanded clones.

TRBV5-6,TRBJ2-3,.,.,TGTGCCAGCAGCTTGGTGTCAGTAACCAGCACAGATACGCAGTATTTT,CASSLVSVTSTDTQYF
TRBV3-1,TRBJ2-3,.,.,TGTGCCAGCTGCCAAGATGTGGAGGGGGAAGATACGCAGTATTTT,CASCQDVEGEDTQYF
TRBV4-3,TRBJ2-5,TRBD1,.,TGCGCCAGCAGCCAAGATCGGAGGACAGGGGGAGGAGAGACCCAGTACTTC,CASSQDRRTGGGETQYF
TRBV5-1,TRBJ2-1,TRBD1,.,TGCGCCAGCAGCTTGGACAGGGGACCCTACAATGAGCAGTTCTTC,CASSLDRGPYNEQFF
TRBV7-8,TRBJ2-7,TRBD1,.,TGTGCCAGCAGCTTAGTAGTAAGAGGGACAGGGGGCTCCTACGAGCAGTACTTC,CASSLVVRGTGGSYEQYF
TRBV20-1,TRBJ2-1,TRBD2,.,TGCAGTGCTAGAGAACACCTCGGGACTAGCGGGACCGATGAGCAGTTCTTC,CSAREHLGTSGTDEQFF
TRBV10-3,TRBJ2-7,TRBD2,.,TGTGCCATCAGTTTGGGGGGGGACGGGGCGGCCTCCTACGAGCAGTACTTC,CAISLGGDGAASYEQYF
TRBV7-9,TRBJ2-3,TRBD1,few,TGTGCCAGCAGCTTACCTGCCCGTACAGGGGACGATACGCAGTATTTT,CASSLPARTGDDTQYF
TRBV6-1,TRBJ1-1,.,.,TGTGCCAGCAGTGTCTACGGCCTTCTGAACACTGAAGCTTTCTTT,CASSVYGLLNTEAFF
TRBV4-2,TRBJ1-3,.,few,TGTGCCAGCAGCCAAGTAGAGAGGGTTGAAAACACCATATATTTT,CASSQVERVENTIYF
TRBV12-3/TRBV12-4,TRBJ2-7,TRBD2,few,TGTGCCAGCAGTTTAGGACTAGCCGGCGAGCAGTACTTC,CASSLGLAGEQYF